The sample holds a few counts of the clone carrying this T cell receptor (beta chain). Its antigen remains unidentified. These data are taken from a study of CD8 T cells in ankylosing spondylitis. Study results and caveats: CD8+ by phenotype, disease-linked clones were relatively rare in peripheral blood. Roughly eight highly homologous variants formed a TCR beta motif that appeared characteristic of ankylosing spondylitis blood. In ankylosing spondylitis patients, matched synovial fluid reportedly showed significant enrichment of disease-linked clones.

TCR beta libraries were made by quantitative 5'-RACE with molecular barcodes. Via MiXCR, TCRdb re-called the 5' RACE reads, giving one row per CDR3 protein. The repertoire holds about 130,000 distinct CDR3 sequences, with around 9.7% as singletons. The junction had 10 bases not matched to a gene; V was cut back by 6 bases and J by 2 bases. Germline CDR1 and CDR2: SGHKS and YYEKEE (reference sequence). This CDR3 is 16 amino acids long. This TCR came from a male donor with ankylosing spondylitis or in good health (not recorded which). Material: blood, either unsorted or a sorted T cell fraction (not recorded which). The rearrangement uses TRBV5-5 and TRBJ1-5; TRBD1 matches at 8 bases. The DNA for the CDR3 is TGTGCCAGCACCAGCGGGCAGGGGGCGGGCAATCAGCCCCAGCATTTT. As protein: CASTSGQGAGNQPQHF.